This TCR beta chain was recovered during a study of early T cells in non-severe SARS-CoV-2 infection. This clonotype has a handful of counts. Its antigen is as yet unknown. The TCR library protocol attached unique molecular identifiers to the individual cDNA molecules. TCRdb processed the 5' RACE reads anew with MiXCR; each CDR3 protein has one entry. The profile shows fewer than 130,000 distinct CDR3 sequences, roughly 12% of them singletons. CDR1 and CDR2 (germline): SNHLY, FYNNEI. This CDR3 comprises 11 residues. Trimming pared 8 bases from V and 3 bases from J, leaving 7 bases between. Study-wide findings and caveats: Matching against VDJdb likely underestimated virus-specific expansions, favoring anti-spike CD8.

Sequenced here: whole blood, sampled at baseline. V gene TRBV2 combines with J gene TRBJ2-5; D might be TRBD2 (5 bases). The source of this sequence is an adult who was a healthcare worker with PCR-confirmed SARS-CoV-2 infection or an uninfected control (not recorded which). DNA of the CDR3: TGTGCCAGCCAGGAGGAAGAGACCCAGTACTTC. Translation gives CASQEEETQYF.